The 6 T cell receptor beta chains reported below all come from one sample, sequenced in a study of blood T cell repertoires in COVID-19. Assay used: immunoSEQ multiplex PCR; TCRdb lists only in-frame clones, some missing. The sample has 200,000 to 250,000 clones; around 88% are singletons. The sample consisted of peripheral blood. The receptors originated from a woman under 40 who had recovered from COVID-19.

This clone was detected only once. This sequence joins TRBV19 and TRBJ2-7; 8 bases align to TRBD1. The length of the CDR3 is 15 residues. The germline gives CDR1 LNHDA, CDR2 SQIVND (reference sequence). J lost 3 bases, V lost 6 bases, and 10 bases had no gene match. The CDR3 sequence: CASSNSGTGFYEQYF. As DNA, the CDR3 is TGTGCCAGTAGCAACTCCGGGACAGGTTTCTACGAGCAGTACTTC. The full variable domain, in which reference TRBV19 and TRBJ2-7 provide the parts outside the CDR3, is DGGITQSPKYLFRKEGQNVTLSCEQNLNHDAMYWYRQDPGQGLRLIYYSQIVNDFQKGDIAEGYSVSREKKESFPLTVTSAQKNPTAFYLCASSNSGTGFYEQYFGPGTRLTVT.

The CDR3 loop is CASSQGTDFPLTEKLFF. The CDR3, as DNA: TGCGCCAGCAGCCAGGGGACAGACTTCCCCCTCACGGAAAAACTGTTTTTT. J is TRBJ1-4 and V is TRBV5-1; 7 bases align to TRBD1. The CDR3 is made up of 17 amino acids. Germline-derived CDR1 and CDR2 are SGHRS and YFSETQ. V lost 4 bases, J lost 8 bases, and 17 bases stayed unmatched. Drawing the rest from reference TRBV5-1 and TRBJ1-4, the complete variable domain is KAGVTQTPRYLIKTRGQQVTLSCSPISGHRSVSWYQQTPGQGLQFLFEYFSETQRNKGNFPGRFSGRQFSNSRSEMNVSTLELGDSALYLCASSQGTDFPLTEKLFFGSGTQLSVL.

The chain employs TRBV6-5 and TRBJ2-3; the D gene is possibly TRBD1 (7 bases). V lost 6 bases, J lost 2 bases, and 15 bases lay in between. Germline CDR1 reads MNHEY; CDR2 reads SVGAGI. CDR3 size: 15 residues. The CDR3 is CASREGAGYTDTQYF. The CDR3 DNA sequence: TGTGCCAGCAGAGAGGGGGCGGGATACACAGATACGCAGTATTTT.

This clone was seen repeatedly, ten times or more. V and J are TRBV29-1 and TRBJ2-2; maybe TRBD1 (5 bases). The CDR3 consists of 12 residues. The germline gives CDR1 SQVTM, CDR2 ANQGSEA. V lost 7 bases and J lost 2, with 8 bases in between. The CDR3 here is CSAGHNTGELFF. Here the CDR3 DNA reads TGCAGCGCCGGACATAACACCGGGGAGCTGTTTTTT.

DNA for the CDR3: TGTGCCAGCAGTAAACGGACATCTGGCCAGTTCTTC. It yields the protein CASSKRTSGQFF. The chain uses TRBV6-2 or TRBV6-3 and TRBJ2-1; perhaps TRBD1 as D (5 bases). The V gene lost 5 bases and the J gene lost 13 bases, with 15 bases spanning the gap. CDR3 length equals 12 residues. Germline V lookup: CDR1 MNHEY, CDR2 SVGEGT.

The V and J genes are TRBV2 and TRBJ1-5; 7 nucleotides agree with TRBD1. This CDR3 has 14 residues. Trimming at V came to 4 bases and at J to 5 bases, leaving 5 bases not matched to a gene. Germline V gene lookup returns CDR1 SNHLY and CDR2 FYNNEI. The CDR3 reads CASSVEGADQPQHF. DNA of the CDR3: TGTGCCAGCAGTGTGGAGGGGGCGGATCAGCCCCAGCATTTT.